The 26 T cell receptor beta chains in this list originate from one sample, sequenced in a study of cytotoxic CD8 clonotypes in ibrutinib-treated CLL (dated by TCRdb to the early 2020s). Library creation used the immunoSEQ multiplex PCR assay. Drawn from immuneACCESS, this table holds only the in-frame rearrangements with V and J called that TCRdb kept. Clones are partly lost; checked studies trace under half to an unresolved V gene and leave the rest unexplained. The sample data list approximately 42,000 clones, and nearly 70% of these were observed just once. The leading ten clones occupy roughly 13% of the sample. Explained via the paper, the time point label denotes: approximately eleven months on ibrutinib. This sample comprised PBMCs, obtained after 12 months of ibrutinib treatment. The receptors come from a human donor with chronic lymphocytic leukemia.

V usage is TRBV25-1 and J usage is TRBJ2-1; D is uncertain. Trimming shortened V by 2 bases and J by 0 bases, and 14 bases separated the two germline ends. Looked up from germline, CDR1 is MGHDK and CDR2 is SYGVNS. The CDR3 has 17 amino acids. CDR3 sequence reads: CASSEGPGKDSYNEQFF. Written as DNA, the CDR3 is TGTGCCAGCAGTGAAGGTCCTGGAAAGGACTCCTACAATGAGCAGTTCTTC. Supplemented by reference TRBV25-1 and TRBJ2-1, the full variable domain reads EADIYQTPRYLVIGTGKKITLECSQTMGHDKMYWYQQDPGMELHLIHYSYGVNSTEKGDLSSESTVSRIRTEHFPLTLESARPSHTSQYLCASSEGPGKDSYNEQFFGPGTRLTVL.

This clone was detected only a few times. The chain joins TRBV7-6 to TRBJ2-3; 10 nucleotides agree with TRBD1. The junction had 12 bases not matched to a gene; V was cut back by 5 bases and J by 7 bases. The CDR3 is made up of 16 amino acids. The germline CDR1 and CDR2 sequences are SGHVS and FNYEAQ. CDR3 region: CASSQAGTGVGYTQYF. The CDR3 region has the DNA TGTGCCAGCAGCCAAGCCGGGACAGGGGTGGGATATACGCAGTATTTT.

The V and J genes are TRBV29-1 and TRBJ1-1; 8 bases match TRBD1. This CDR3 has 15 residues. The ends lost 6 bases at V and 2 bases at J; junction bases unmatched: 11. Germline V gene sequence: CDR1 SQVTM, CDR2 ANQGSEA. CDR3: CSVAGGRAENTEAFF. The CDR3, as DNA: TGCAGCGTCGCAGGGGGCAGGGCTGAAAACACTGAAGCTTTCTTT.

The count of this clone is one. V usage is TRBV21-1 and J usage is TRBJ1-5; the D call TRBD1 from the table was never checked on the DNA. TRBV21-1 represents a pseudogene. This CDR3 is built from 16 residues. CDR3 sequence reads: CASSKAGQGGTQPQHF. The DNA of the CDR3 is TGTGCCAGCAGCAAAGCGGGACAGGGAGGAACTCAGCCCCAGCATTTT.

V gene TRBV27 combines with J gene TRBJ2-7, with a possible D match to TRBD2 (5 bases). CDR3 length: 13 residues. Per the germline V gene, CDR1 is MNHEY and CDR2 is SMNVEV (reference sequence). V dropped 5 bases and J dropped 3 bases, with 11 bases sitting between them. The CDR3 DNA follows: TGTGCCAGCAGTCGCCGGGAAAACTACGAGCAGTACTTC. It codes for CASSRRENYEQYF.

The chain joins TRBV7-2 to TRBJ2-7; unclear D gene. V lost 2 bases and J 3 bases, leaving 11 bases between the germline ends. In germline, CDR1 is SGHTA, CDR2 FQGNSA. The CDR3 runs 14 residues. The CDR3 loop is CASSLWVEGYEQYF. The DNA for the CDR3 is TGTGCCAGCAGCTTATGGGTGGAAGGCTACGAGCAGTACTTC.

The rearrangement joins TRBV28 to TRBJ2-7, with 7 bases lining up with TRBD2. There are 15 residues in the CDR3. V lost 6 bases, J lost 6 bases, and 14 bases stayed unmatched. The germline V gene encodes CDR1 MDHEN and CDR2 SYDVKM. CDR3 nucleotide sequence: TGTGCCAGCAGCCGACAGTTGGGGGAGGGGCGCGAGCAGTACTTC. This encodes CASSRQLGEGREQYF.

The table lists this clone with a count of one. The V and J genes are TRBV29-1 and TRBJ1-3; tentatively, D is TRBD1 (5 bases). The CDR3 is 13 amino acids. The V end lost 5 bases, the J end lost 0 bases, and 8 bases lay between the germline ends. Per germline, CDR1 SQVTM and CDR2 ANQGSEA. CDR3: CSVWGPSGNTIYF. The CDR3 nucleotides are TGCAGCGTTTGGGGACCCTCTGGAAACACCATATATTTT.

V and J are TRBV28 and TRBJ2-6; D gene unclear. V lost 3 bases and J 0 bases, leaving 15 bases between the germline ends. Germline CDR1 MDHEN, CDR2 SYDVKM. This CDR3 spans 18 amino acids. The CDR3 DNA is TGTGCCAGCAGTTTTACGGCACTCCAACGCTCTGGGGCCAACGTCCTGACTTTC. This codes for CASSFTALQRSGANVLTF.

The CDR3 region is CASSLMAGKNTGELFF. In DNA, the CDR3 is TGCGCCAGCAGCCTGATGGCGGGTAAAAACACCGGGGAGCTGTTTTTT. This rearrangement joins TRBV4-1 to TRBJ2-2; a possible D gene is TRBD2 (5 bases). Looked up from germline, CDR1 is MGHRA and CDR2 is YSYEKL. V was shortened by 4 bases and J by 2 bases, with 14 bases between the two germline ends. CDR3 length equals 16 residues.

Here the CDR3 reads CASFLTGLNTEAFF. Here the CDR3 DNA reads TGTGCCAGCTTCCTGACAGGGCTGAACACTGAAGCTTTCTTT. This chain links TRBV6-5 with TRBJ1-1, with 7 bases identical to TRBD1. The germline V gene encodes CDR1 MNHEY and CDR2 SVGAGI. V lost 8 bases to trimming and J lost 0 bases; unmatched junction nucleotides: 6. The CDR3 sequence is 14 residues long.

This rearrangement joins TRBV6-5 to TRBJ1-1; no firm D call. This CDR3 region has 14 residues. CDR1 and CDR2 from the germline V gene are MNHEY and SVGAGI. V shed 2 bases and J shed 0 bases, with 7 bases lying between them. CDR3 in amino acids: CASSYGPMNTEAFF. DNA of the CDR3: TGTGCCAGCAGTTACGGTCCGATGAACACTGAAGCTTTCTTT.

This chain joins TRBV28 and TRBJ2-7; D is tentatively TRBD1 or TRBD2 (5 bases each). The V and J ends lost 6 bases and 7 bases respectively, with 13 bases between them. The CDR3 totals 12 residues. Germline lookup yields CDR1 MDHEN and CDR2 SYDVKM. In nucleotides, the CDR3 is TGTGCCAGCAGAAAGGGGAGTTTGGAGCAGTACTTC. Its translation is CASRKGSLEQYF.

The rearrangement links TRBV2 to TRBJ2-3, with D unresolved. In germline, CDR1 is SNHLY, CDR2 FYNNEI. Trimming removed 7 bases from V and 0 bases from J, with 11 bases in between. The CDR3 sequence is 14 residues long. CDR3 sequence (DNA): TGTGCCAGCAAACCCAGGTTGAGCACAGATACGCAGTATTTT. It is translated as CASKPRLSTDTQYF.

With respect to this clone: Other nucleotide sequences in the sample specify the same CDR3. This chain uses TRBV5-8 with TRBJ2-6; the D is unclear. The V gene's germline CDR1 is SGHTS and CDR2 YDEGEE. The V and J ends lost 0 bases and 0 bases respectively, with 4 bases between them. The CDR3 length is 15 residues. The CDR3 DNA sequence: TGTGCCAGCAGCTTGGGAAGCTCTGGGGCCAACGTCCTGACTTTC. Translation gives CASSLGSSGANVLTF.

V gene TRBV29-1 combines with J gene TRBJ1-3; D is unclear. V dropped 6 bases and J dropped 2 bases, with 14 bases sitting between them. Germline V gives CDR1 SQVTM, CDR2 ANQGSEA. This CDR3 spans 14 amino acids. CDR3 sequence: CSVARVSTGNTIYF. DNA of the CDR3: TGCAGCGTGGCAAGGGTGAGCACTGGAAACACCATATATTTT.

This chain links TRBV6-4 with TRBJ2-1; possibly TRBD2 for D (5 bases). V lost 2 bases to trimming and J lost 1 base, with 9 bases between them. CDR1 and CDR2 from the germline V gene are MRHNA and SNTAGT. The CDR3 is made up of 15 amino acids. The CDR3 DNA reads TGTGCCAGCAGTGACGCGGGCGGGTCCTACAATGAGCAGTTCTTC. Translated, it gives CASSDAGGSYNEQFF.

This clone has more than one count but fewer than ten. The rearrangement links TRBV2 to TRBJ2-7; 8 bases agree with TRBD2. The CDR3 sequence is 16 residues long. V dropped 5 bases and J dropped 0; count of bases not matched to a gene: 9. Germline-derived CDR1 and CDR2 are SNHLY and FYNNEI. CDR3 bases: TGTGCCAGCAGTTGGGCTAGCGGGCAAGGCTCCTACGAGCAGTACTTC. Its translation: CASSWASGQGSYEQYF. The entire variable domain, with the rest obtained from reference TRBV2 and TRBJ2-7, is as follows: EPEVTQTPSHQVTQMGQEVILRCVPISNHLYFYWYRQILGQKVEFLVSFYNNEISEKSEIFDDQFSVERPDGSNFTLKIRSTKLEDSAMYFCASSWASGQGSYEQYFGPGTRLTVT.

This clone has just a few counts. This sequence joins TRBV9 and TRBJ2-1, with D possibly matching TRBD2 (6 bases). The CDR3 loop spans 12 amino acids. The germline gives CDR1 SGDLS, CDR2 YYNGEE. V was clipped by 7 bases and J by 2 bases, with 7 bases between them. The CDR3 loop is CASGGTYNEQFF. Here the CDR3 DNA reads TGTGCCAGCGGCGGGACCTACAATGAGCAGTTCTTC.

The chain links TRBV6-6 to TRBJ1-1; D perhaps matches TRBD1 (6 bases). The CDR3 sequence is 14 residues long. Germline V gives CDR1 MNHNY, CDR2 SVGAGI (reference sequence). The ends were cut back, 6 bases at V and 0 bases at J, with 11 bases in the middle. The CDR3 reads CASRPTGLNTEAFF. As DNA, the CDR3 is TGTGCCAGCAGGCCGACAGGTCTGAACACTGAAGCTTTCTTT.

This rearrangement joins TRBV27 to TRBJ2-2; D is uncertain. The CDR3 has 15 residues. CDR1 MNHEY and CDR2 SMNVEV come from the germline V gene (reference sequence). Trimming left V 7 bases short and J 0 bases short, with 12 bases between. The CDR3 region has the DNA TGTGCCAGCAATCGATGGCAGGCGAACACCGGGGAGCTGTTTTTT. Amino acid sequence: CASNRWQANTGELFF.

The rearrangement links TRBV7-8 to TRBJ1-5, with D tentatively TRBD1 (5 bases). Trimming left V 5 bases short and J 0 bases short, with 11 bases between. Germline V gene lookup returns CDR1 SGHVS and CDR2 FQNEAQ. This CDR3 has 15 residues. The CDR3 region has the DNA TGTGCCAGCAGCATAGACAGCTATAGCAATCAGCCCCAGCATTTT. It is translated as CASSIDSYSNQPQHF.

This CDR3 is CASSLTHGLHAQYF. The CDR3 bases are TGTGCCAGCAGCTTGACTCACGGACTTCACGCGCAGTATTTT. The V gene is TRBV7-2, the J gene TRBJ2-3; weak D call: TRBD2 (5 bases). Per germline, CDR1 SGHTA and CDR2 FQGNSA. V shed 3 bases and J shed 10 bases, with 17 bases lying between them. The CDR3 length is 14 residues.

As for this clone: Other DNA sequences of this sample code for an identical CDR3. V and J are TRBV18 and TRBJ2-7, with 10 bases that match TRBD1. The germline CDR1 and CDR2 sequences are KGHSH and LQKENI. The trim removed 3 bases at V and 3 bases at J, leaving 8 bases unmatched. The CDR3 extends over 16 amino acids. The CDR3 sequence is CASSPPSGQGSYEQYF. CDR3 DNA sequence: TGTGCCAGCTCACCCCCGTCGGGACAGGGGAGCTACGAGCAGTACTTC. Looking up the rest from reference TRBV18 and TRBJ2-7 gives the full variable domain: NAGVMQNPRHLVRRRGQEARLRCSPMKGHSHVYWYRQLPEEGLKFMVYLQKENIIDESGMPKERFSAEFPKEGPSILRIQQVVRGDSAAYFCASSPPSGQGSYEQYFGPGTRLTVT.

Sample share makes this clone large. The chain uses TRBV14 and TRBJ2-1; D unclear. V lost 4 bases and J 11 bases, leaving 12 bases between the germline ends. The CDR3 has 12 amino acids. The germline gives CDR1 SGHDN, CDR2 FVKESK. The CDR3 coding sequence is TGTGCCAGCAGCCTCTACGGCGCCAAGCAGTTCTTC. It specifies CASSLYGAKQFF.

This clone appeared once. This chain joins TRBV7-9 and TRBJ2-7; tentatively, D is TRBD2 (6 bases). The CDR3 totals 15 residues. Germline V gives CDR1 SEHNR, CDR2 FQNEAQ (reference sequence). Trimming removed 1 base at V and 5 bases at J, with 15 bases between. This CDR3 reads CASSLEVGSYDEQYF. In DNA form, the CDR3 reads TGTGCCAGCAGCTTAGAGGTCGGGAGCTACGACGAGCAGTACTTC.